Sequencing of this T cell receptor beta chain was carried out in a study of radiotherapy plus CTLA-4 blockade in lung cancer. Points from the study as a whole: According to reports, early shifts in blood T cell clones, alongside interferon-beta, forecast response most accurately.

V trimming: 0 bases; J trimming: 6 bases; junction bases outside the gene matches: 7. CDR1 is MGHRA and CDR2 is YSYEKL in the germline V gene. This CDR3 has 15 amino acids. In its sample, this clone was seen a few times. Its antigen is still unknown. Assay: immunoSEQ multiplex PCR; the TCRdb copy retains only in-frame clones and omits some. This table holds 35,000 or so clones, 85% found once. The sequence was obtained from a human donor with non-small cell lung cancer who had stable disease on radiotherapy plus ipilimumab. Material: peripheral blood, obtained from a patient treated with radiotherapy plus ipilimumab. The chain is built from TRBV4-1 and TRBJ2-7; 8 bases are shared with TRBD2. The CDR3 DNA is TGCGCCAGCAGCCAAGATCTTAGCGGGAAGGTCGAGCAGTACTTC. This translates into CASSQDLSGKVEQYF.